Following are 18 T cell receptor beta chains from one sample sequenced in a study of technical replicates of blood from several donors. Profiling relied on immunoSEQ multiplex PCR, and the TCRdb table lists in-frame clones only, not all of them. The sample consists of approximately 78,000 clones, around 90% of them appearing once. Sequencing was performed on T cells isolated from PBMCs. These receptors all stem from a human donor in good health.

The rearrangement links TRBV2 to TRBJ2-1, with D possibly TRBD1 on 6 matching bases. CDR3 length: 16 residues. In germline, CDR1 is SNHLY, CDR2 FYNNEI. Trimming took 7 bases from V and 7 from J, leaving 23 bases between them. The CDR3 region is CASIDFQDSVSNEQFF. Written as DNA, the CDR3 is TGTGCCAGCATTGACTTTCAGGACAGCGTTTCGAATGAGCAGTTCTTC.

The chain joins TRBV19 to TRBJ2-2; D gene uncertain. Germline assignment: CDR1 LNHDA and CDR2 SQIVND (reference sequence). Deletions cut 5 bases from V and 1 base from J, with 8 bases between. The CDR3 is 14 residues long. In DNA form, the CDR3 reads TGTGCCAGTAGTCCACTTGGGAACACCGGGGAGCTGTTTTTT. Its protein product is CASSPLGNTGELFF.

The chain joins TRBV20-1 to TRBJ1-1, with 7 bases identical to TRBD1. The CDR3 sequence is 11 residues long. CDR1 and CDR2 (germline): DFQATT, SNEGSKA (reference sequence). The CDR3: CTRQGNTEAFF. DNA of the CDR3: TGCACCAGACAGGGGAACACTGAAGCTTTCTTT.

The J gene is TRBJ2-3, the V gene TRBV4-1; 11 bases match TRBD2. The CDR3 has 20 residues. Losses at the gene ends were 4 bases for V and 2 bases for J; bases not matched to a gene: 17. Germline V gene data show CDR1 as MGHRA and CDR2 as YSYEKL. CDR3 coding DNA: TGCGCCAGCAGCCCTGGGCTAGCGGGAGGCCTAGGAGAGCTCACAGATACGCAGTATTTT. Encoded protein: CASSPGLAGGLGELTDTQYF.

The CDR3 reads CSVEGMGQGVYNEQFF. CDR3 sequence (DNA): TGCAGCGTTGAAGGGATGGGACAGGGTGTATACAATGAGCAGTTCTTC. The chain combines TRBV29-1 with TRBJ2-1; TRBD1 matches at 9 bases. Trimming at V came to 1 base and at J to 4 bases, leaving 8 bases not matched to a gene. Looked up from germline, CDR1 is SQVTM and CDR2 is ANQGSEA. The CDR3 covers 16 residues.

V usage is TRBV2 and J usage is TRBJ1-4; D gene ambiguous. Germline values: CDR1 SNHLY, CDR2 FYNNEI. CDR3 length: 14 amino acids. V dropped 2 bases and J dropped 8 bases, with 12 bases sitting between them. The CDR3 coding sequence is TGTGCCAGCAGTGAAAGGCAGGTGGGCGAAAAACTGTTTTTT. Protein: CASSERQVGEKLFF.

This chain joins TRBV13 and TRBJ1-3, with 7 bases aligning to TRBD1. V shed 5 bases and J 6 bases; nucleotides not matched to a gene: 4. The CDR3 is 13 residues long. Germline V gene sequence: CDR1 PRHDT, CDR2 FYEKMQ (reference sequence). The CDR3 nucleotides are TGTGCCAGCAGCGGAGGACAGGAAAACACCATATATTTT. Its translation is CASSGGQENTIYF.

This clone has just one count. The chain recombines TRBV5-1 with TRBJ2-3; TRBD2 agrees at 14 bases. Trimming removed 5 bases from V and 5 bases from J; junction bases left unmatched: 10. This CDR3 contains 17 residues. Germline V gene sequence: CDR1 SGHRS, CDR2 YFSETQ. The chain's CDR3 is CASSREGLAGVVDTQYF. DNA for the CDR3: TGCGCCAGCAGTCGGGAGGGACTAGCGGGAGTAGTAGATACGCAGTATTTT.

J is TRBJ2-1 and V is TRBV5-1; perhaps TRBD1 as D (6 bases). The CDR3 loop spans 13 amino acids. Germline-derived CDR1 and CDR2 are SGHRS and YFSETQ. V was trimmed by 4 bases and J by 6 bases, leaving 11 bases between them. The CDR3 protein is CASSATGPNEQFF. DNA for the CDR3: TGCGCCAGCAGCGCTACAGGGCCCAATGAGCAGTTCTTC.

V usage is TRBV19 and J usage is TRBJ2-7, with TRBD1 matching over 8 bases. Germline CDR1 is LNHDA and CDR2 is SQIVND (reference sequence). The CDR3 spans 14 residues. The V and J ends lost 5 bases and 2 bases, in that order; junction bases with no gene match: 5. For the CDR3, the DNA is TGTGCCAGTAGTTTCGGACAGGGCACCTACGAGCAGTACTTC. Its translation: CASSFGQGTYEQYF.

The genes are TRBV11-2 and TRBJ2-2; no definite D call. The CDR3 length is 17 residues. The V and J ends lost 5 bases and 1 base respectively, with 17 bases between them. The V gene's germline CDR1 is SGHAT and CDR2 FQNNGV. The CDR3 DNA sequence: TGTGCCAGCAGCCCCATCAGCGCATCTTGGAACACCGGGGAGCTGTTTTTT. It yields the protein CASSPISASWNTGELFF.

J is TRBJ2-6 and V is TRBV7-3; the D is unclear. Germline values: CDR1 SGHTA, CDR2 FQGTGA. The CDR3 runs 15 residues. V shed 5 bases and J shed 2 bases, with 10 bases lying between them. CDR3 sequence: CASSPDLAGANVLTF. CDR3 DNA sequence: TGTGCCAGCAGCCCCGATCTAGCTGGGGCCAACGTCCTGACTTTC.

The gene calls are TRBV9 and TRBJ2-1; 9 positions agree with TRBD2. The CDR3 is made up of 14 amino acids. V trimming: 2 bases; J trimming: 8 bases; junction bases outside the gene matches: 5. CDR1 SGDLS and CDR2 YYNGEE come from the germline V gene. The CDR3 spells CASSVGSGSYEQFF. CDR3 in DNA: TGTGCCAGCAGCGTGGGTAGCGGGAGTTATGAGCAGTTCTTC.

The rearrangement uses TRBV5-1 and TRBJ2-5; 12 bases fit TRBD2. Unmatched junction bases numbered 11, after V lost 6 bases and J lost 5 bases. Per the germline V gene, CDR1 is SGHRS and CDR2 is YFSETQ. The CDR3 extends over 16 amino acids. The CDR3 sequence is CASTPLQTSGSETQYF. CDR3 coding DNA: TGCGCCAGCACCCCGCTGCAGACTAGCGGGAGCGAGACCCAGTACTTC.

The rearrangement joins TRBV15 to TRBJ2-5, with 9 nucleotides matching TRBD2. Germline assignment: CDR1 LNHNV and CDR2 YYDKDF (reference sequence). This CDR3 spans 16 amino acids. V shed 5 bases and J 4 bases; nucleotides not matched to a gene: 11. In nucleotides, the CDR3 is TGTGCCACCAGCGGTGACATAGCGGGAGTTTTAGAGACCCAGTACTTC. Protein product: CATSGDIAGVLETQYF.

V is TRBV10-3 and J is TRBJ1-5, with D unresolved. V lost 4 bases and J lost 15, with 22 bases in between. Germline-derived CDR1 and CDR2 are ENHRY and SYGVKD. This CDR3 is 14 amino acids long. CDR3 bases: TGTGCCATCAGTGCAGAACCTAAGGCAGGCCCACCGCATTTT. This gives the protein CAISAEPKAGPPHF.

The chain links TRBV5-1 to TRBJ2-7; D is undetermined. In germline, CDR1 is SGHRS, CDR2 YFSETQ. V gave up 0 bases and J gave up 3 bases, with 16 bases separating them. The CDR3 has 16 residues. This chain's CDR3 is CASSLAETTPDYEQYF. The CDR3 DNA reads TGCGCCAGCAGCTTGGCCGAGACAACTCCGGACTACGAGCAGTACTTC.

The table lists this clone with a count of one. The chain combines TRBV7-6 with TRBJ2-7; TRBD1 agrees at 8 bases. J gave up 3 bases and V 5 bases, and 3 bases lay outside the gene matches. The CDR3 length is 13 residues. Germline-derived CDR1 and CDR2 are SGHVS and FNYEAQ. CDR3 loop: CASSLQGGYEQYF. The CDR3 coding sequence is TGTGCCAGCAGCCTACAGGGGGGCTACGAGCAGTACTTC.